This record covers a single T cell receptor (beta chain). The assay was immunoSEQ multiplex PCR, and TCRdb's table has in-frame clones only and misses some. The data show around 1,900,000 clones, around 93% seen once. Germline V gene data show CDR1 as SEHNR and CDR2 as FQNEAQ (reference sequence). CDR3 size: 14 residues. Trimming removed 3 bases from V and 5 bases from J; junction bases left unmatched: 5. The sample is drawn from a study of shared clonotypes between healthy human individuals. CD45RO-negative, CCR7-positively selected cells formed the naive CD8 fraction, excluding terminally differentiated effector memory CD45RA+ cells.

The sequencing sample was made of naive CD8+ T cells from PBMCs. This chain uses TRBV7-9 with TRBJ2-7; 9 bases match TRBD1. This sequence originates from a young man in good health. Some clones in this sample may be carry-over from other donors' samples. The CDR3 here is CASSFRDRAHEQYF. In DNA, the CDR3 is TGTGCCAGCAGCTTCCGGGACAGGGCACACGAGCAGTACTTC.